This T cell receptor beta chain is drawn from a study of Ad26.COV2.S vaccination and SARS-CoV-2 variants (dated by TCRdb to 2020 to 2022). With respect to the entire study: TCRbeta repertoire sequencing served as the tool for gauging how specific and how broad the SARS-CoV-2-reactive T cell receptors were following Ad26.COV2.S vaccination. The TCR-sequenced set comprised around 30 samples: around 20 Ad26.COV2.S vaccine recipients, 5 placebo recipients and 8 SARS-CoV-2 convalescent individuals. The paper's findings and limits, for the study overall: Ad26.COV2.S recipients had higher spike-specific TCR breadth than placebo recipients (P = 0.0014). After vaccination, spike-specific CD8+ and CD4+ T cell responses were reported to show substantial breadth. The authors noted that total T cell responses may have been underestimated by the TCR breadth and depth analyses. Vaccine and placebo recipients had similar non-spike TCR breadth, a finding consistent with the vaccine containing only spike.

Relative to germline, V is missing 7 bases and J is missing 5 bases, with 6 bases of the junction outside any gene match. From cysteine to phenylalanine, the CDR3 is 14 amino acids long. Here the CDR3 DNA is all that survives: 42 bases in frame from base 1. The CDR1 and CDR2 encoded by the germline V gene (reference sequence) are LNHDA and SQIVND. Reading the label with the study, this specimen's time point is: individuals recovered from natural SARS-CoV-2 infection. TCRbeta CDR3 regions were sequenced with the immunoSEQ Assay. After extraction, genomic DNA underwent amplification by bias-controlled multiplex PCR, followed by high-throughput sequencing. The paper's data handling went like this. To quantify the absolute abundance of every unique TCRbeta CDR3 region, sequences were collapsed and filtered. T cell fraction was estimated by normalizing TCRbeta template counts to usable DNA, with usable DNA measured through amplification of reference genes found in all nucleated cells. Repertoire TCRs were annotated as SARS-CoV-2-specific when V gene, CDR3 amino acid sequence and J gene were exactly matched to a known reactive TCR set. The reference SARS-CoV-2 TCR set was obtained from MIRA and was filtered for enrichment in COVID-19-positive ImmuneCODE repertoires, whereby public or cross-reactive TCRs were removed. Using the MIRA antigens, annotated TCRs were further analysed by specific ORF or by position within an ORF. Breadth was defined as the number of annotated unique rearrangements divided by the total number of unique productive rearrangements, and depth was defined as the summed frequency of the annotated unique rearrangements. Two-sided Wilcoxon rank-sum tests were applied when comparing TCR breadth between groups. TCRdb carries this immuneACCESS record with in-frame sequences only. Its versions omit some clonotypes, under half of them owing to an unresolved V gene in the studies checked, with the rest unexplained. V and J calls and clone size follow that table, whereas D and trimming were derived from the DNA. For this sample there are around 350,000 clones; about 90% appear just once. Together, the top ten hold about 3.9% of the sample.

With respect to this clone: The antigen it binds to is not known. Base-call qualities are not available, and no considerably larger clone is one nucleotide away.

The specimen comprised peripheral blood, sampled after recovery from COVID-19. The clonotype comes from a human donor who had recovered from COVID-19. The V gene is TRBV19 and the J gene is TRBJ1-5, with 9 central nucleotides matching TRBD1. The nucleotides read TGTGCCAGTACTACAGGGACAGGGTATCAGCCCCAGCATTTT. It specifies CASTTGTGYQPQHF. The full variable domain, completed from the reference TRBV19 and TRBJ1-5 proteins outside the CDR3, reads DGGITQSPKYLFRKEGQNVTLSCEQNLNHDAMYWYRQDPGQGLRLIYYSQIVNDFQKGDIAEGYSVSREKKESFPLTVTSAQKNPTAFYLCASTTGTGYQPQHFGDGTRLSIL.